This TCR beta chain came from a study of cytomegalovirus exposure and HLA in healthy donors. Regarding the study as a whole: As a later analysis revealed, the rate of TCR association differed by HLA locus, with DRB1 most and HLA-C fewest. Published work reported that the classifier diagnosed cytomegalovirus status with high specificity and sensitivity. Earlier analysis looked at TCR beta V segments, and most were productive about 87% or about 30% of the time.

A remark on this clone: Its specificity is not known.

Trimming pared 2 bases from V and 7 bases from J, leaving 17 bases between. CDR1 is MNHNS, CDR2 SASEGT, per germline. The CDR3 covers 15 residues. 13 Jbeta primers and 60 Vbeta primers were used for the PCR. Per the authors' pipeline: Later, 65 million to 85 million unique TCR beta chains were counted in an analysis, and roughly 11 million of them were shared. The protocol was immunoSEQ multiplex PCR, while the TCRdb copy is restricted to in-frame clones and leaves out a portion. D and trimming come from the DNA, and the V and J calls and clone size come from that table. There are 150,000 to 200,000 clones in the sample; around 77% occur only once, and approximately 2.5% lies in the top ten.

The receptor was derived from a man in his 60s in good health and CMV-seronegative. This chain links TRBV6-1 with TRBJ1-2, with TRBD1 as a possible D gene (6 bases). Specimen: PBMCs. CDR3 protein: CASSENPDRPSGYTF. CDR3 nucleotide sequence: TGTGCCAGCAGTGAAAATCCCGACAGGCCGAGTGGCTACACCTTC.